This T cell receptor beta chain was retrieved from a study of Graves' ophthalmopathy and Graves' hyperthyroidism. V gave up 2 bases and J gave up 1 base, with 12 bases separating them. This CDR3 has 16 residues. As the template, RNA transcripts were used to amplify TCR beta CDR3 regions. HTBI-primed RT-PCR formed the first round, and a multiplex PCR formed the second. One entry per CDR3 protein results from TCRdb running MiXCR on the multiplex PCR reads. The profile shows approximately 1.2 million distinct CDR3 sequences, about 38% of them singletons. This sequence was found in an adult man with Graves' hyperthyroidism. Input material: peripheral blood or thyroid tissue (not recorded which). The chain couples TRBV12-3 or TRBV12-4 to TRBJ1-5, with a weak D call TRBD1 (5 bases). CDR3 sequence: CASSLQGPASNQPQHF. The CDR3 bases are TGTGCCAGCAGTTTACAGGGACCTGCGAGCAATCAGCCCCAGCATTTT.